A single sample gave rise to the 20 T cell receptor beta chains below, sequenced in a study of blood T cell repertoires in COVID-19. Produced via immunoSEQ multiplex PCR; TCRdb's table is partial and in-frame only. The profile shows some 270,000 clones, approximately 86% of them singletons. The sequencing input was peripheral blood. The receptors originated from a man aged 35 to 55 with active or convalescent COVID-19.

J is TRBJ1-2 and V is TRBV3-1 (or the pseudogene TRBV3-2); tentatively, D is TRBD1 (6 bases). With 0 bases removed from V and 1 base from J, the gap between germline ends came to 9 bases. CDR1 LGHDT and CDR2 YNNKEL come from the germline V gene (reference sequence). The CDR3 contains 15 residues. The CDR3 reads CASSQDHRDNYGYTF. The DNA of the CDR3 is TGTGCCAGCAGCCAAGATCACAGGGATAACTATGGCTACACCTTC.

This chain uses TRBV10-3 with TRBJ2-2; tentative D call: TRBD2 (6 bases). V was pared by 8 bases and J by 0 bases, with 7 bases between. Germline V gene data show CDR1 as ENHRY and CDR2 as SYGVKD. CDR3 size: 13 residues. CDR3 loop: CAIAGSNTGELFF. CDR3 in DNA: TGTGCCATCGCGGGATCGAACACCGGGGAGCTGTTTTTT.

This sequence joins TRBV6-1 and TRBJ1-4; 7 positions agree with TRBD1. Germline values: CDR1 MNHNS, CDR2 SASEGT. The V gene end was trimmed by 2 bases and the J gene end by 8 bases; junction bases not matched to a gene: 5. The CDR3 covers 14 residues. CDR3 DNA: TGTGCCAGCAGTGAAATGACAGGGCAGGAAAAACTGTTTTTT. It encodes CASSEMTGQEKLFF.

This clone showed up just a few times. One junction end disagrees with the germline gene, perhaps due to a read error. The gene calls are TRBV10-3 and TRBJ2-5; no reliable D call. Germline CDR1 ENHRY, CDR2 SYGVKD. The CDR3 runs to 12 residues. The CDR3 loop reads CATSGLEETQYF. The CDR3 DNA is TGTGCCACCAGTGGCTTAGAAGAGACCCAGTACTTC.

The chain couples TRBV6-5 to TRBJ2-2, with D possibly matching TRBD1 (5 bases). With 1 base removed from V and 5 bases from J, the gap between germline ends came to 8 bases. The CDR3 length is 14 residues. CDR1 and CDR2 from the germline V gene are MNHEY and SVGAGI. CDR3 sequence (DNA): TGTGCCAGCAGTTACTTACAGGTTACCGGGGAGCTGTTTTTT. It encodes CASSYLQVTGELFF.

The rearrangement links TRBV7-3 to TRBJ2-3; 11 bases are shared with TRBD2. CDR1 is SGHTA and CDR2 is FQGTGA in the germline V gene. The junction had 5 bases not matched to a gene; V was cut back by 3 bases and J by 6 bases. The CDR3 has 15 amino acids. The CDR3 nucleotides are TGTGCCAGCAGCTTGGCTAGCGGGGGGTTGGATACGCAGTATTTT. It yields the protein CASSLASGGLDTQYF.

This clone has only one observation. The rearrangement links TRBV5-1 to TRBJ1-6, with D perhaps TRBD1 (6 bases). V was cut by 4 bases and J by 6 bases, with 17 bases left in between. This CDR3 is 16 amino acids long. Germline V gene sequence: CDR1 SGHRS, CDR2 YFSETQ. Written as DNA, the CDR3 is TGCGCCAGCAGCAATCAAGGGGGGGAGATTAATTCACCCCTCCACTTT. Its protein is CASSNQGGEINSPLHF.

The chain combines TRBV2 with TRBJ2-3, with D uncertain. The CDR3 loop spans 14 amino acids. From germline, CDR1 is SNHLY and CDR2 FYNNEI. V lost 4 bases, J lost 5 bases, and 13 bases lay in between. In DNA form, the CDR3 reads TGTGCCAGCAGTGTGGGCGAGCAGAGAGATACGCAGTATTTT. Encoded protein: CASSVGEQRDTQYF.

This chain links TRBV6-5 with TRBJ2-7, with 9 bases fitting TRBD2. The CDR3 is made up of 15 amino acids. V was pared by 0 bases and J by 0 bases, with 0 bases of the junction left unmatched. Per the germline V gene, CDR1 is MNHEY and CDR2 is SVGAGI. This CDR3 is CASSYSSGGSYEQYF. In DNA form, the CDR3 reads TGTGCCAGCAGTTACTCTAGCGGGGGCTCCTACGAGCAGTACTTC.

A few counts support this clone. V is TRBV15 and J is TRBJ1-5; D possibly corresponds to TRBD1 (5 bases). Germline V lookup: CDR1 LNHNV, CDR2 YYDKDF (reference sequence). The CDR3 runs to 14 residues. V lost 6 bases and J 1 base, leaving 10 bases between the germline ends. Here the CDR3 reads CATSYQGSNQPQHF. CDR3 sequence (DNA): TGTGCCACCAGTTACCAGGGAAGCAATCAGCCCCAGCATTTT.

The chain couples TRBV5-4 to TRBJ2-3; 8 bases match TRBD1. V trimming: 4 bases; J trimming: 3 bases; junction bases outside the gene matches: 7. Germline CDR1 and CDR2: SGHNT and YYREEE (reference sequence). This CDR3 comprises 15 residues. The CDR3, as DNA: TGTGCCAGCAGCGGGAGGACAGGGAGGACAGATACGCAGTATTTT. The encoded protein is CASSGRTGRTDTQYF.

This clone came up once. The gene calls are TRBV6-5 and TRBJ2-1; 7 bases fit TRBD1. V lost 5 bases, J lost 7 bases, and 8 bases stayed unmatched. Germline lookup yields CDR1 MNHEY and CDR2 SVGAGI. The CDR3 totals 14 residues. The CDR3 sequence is CASSRDRLFNEQFF. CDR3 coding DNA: TGTGCCAGCAGTCGGGACAGACTTTTTAATGAGCAGTTCTTC.

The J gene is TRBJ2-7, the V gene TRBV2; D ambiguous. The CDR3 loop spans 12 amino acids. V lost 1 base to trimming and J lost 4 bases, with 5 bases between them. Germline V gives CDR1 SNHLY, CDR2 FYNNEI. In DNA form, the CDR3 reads TGTGCCAGCAGTGAAGTGTCTTACGAGCAGTACTTC. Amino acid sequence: CASSEVSYEQYF.

CDR3 nucleotide sequence: TGTGCCAGCAGTTACGCCCGGAGGGAAAAACTGTTTTTT. Its protein is CASSYARREKLFF. The chain joins TRBV6-5 to TRBJ1-4; D gene ambiguous. Trimming took off 2 bases at V and 8 bases at J, with 9 bases between the two ends. The germline CDR1 and CDR2 sequences are MNHEY and SVGAGI. The CDR3 runs 13 residues.

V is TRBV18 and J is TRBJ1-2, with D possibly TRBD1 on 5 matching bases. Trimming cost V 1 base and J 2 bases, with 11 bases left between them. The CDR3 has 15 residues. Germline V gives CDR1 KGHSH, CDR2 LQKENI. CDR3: CASSPREGINYGYTF. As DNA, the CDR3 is TGTGCCAGCTCACCACGGGAGGGGATAAACTATGGCTACACCTTC.

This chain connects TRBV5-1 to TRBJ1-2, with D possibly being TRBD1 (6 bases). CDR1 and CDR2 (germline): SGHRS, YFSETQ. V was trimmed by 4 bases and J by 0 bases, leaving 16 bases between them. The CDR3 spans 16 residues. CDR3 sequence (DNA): TGCGCCAGCAGCGGCTCACAGGGCTCGGCTAACTATGGCTACACCTTC. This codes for CASSGSQGSANYGYTF.

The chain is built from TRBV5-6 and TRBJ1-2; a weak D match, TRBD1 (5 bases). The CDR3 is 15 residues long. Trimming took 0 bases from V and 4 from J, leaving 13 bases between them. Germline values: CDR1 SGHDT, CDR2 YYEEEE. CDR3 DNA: TGTGCCAGCAGCTTGGGGGGCACGGGAGGCTATGGCTACACCTTC. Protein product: CASSLGGTGGYGYTF.

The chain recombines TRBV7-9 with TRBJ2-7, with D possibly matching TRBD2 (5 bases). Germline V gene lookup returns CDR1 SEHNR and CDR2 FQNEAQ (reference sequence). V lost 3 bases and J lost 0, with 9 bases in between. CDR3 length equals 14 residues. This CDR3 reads CASSLEGSSYEQYF. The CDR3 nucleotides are TGTGCCAGCAGCTTGGAAGGGAGCTCCTACGAGCAGTACTTC.

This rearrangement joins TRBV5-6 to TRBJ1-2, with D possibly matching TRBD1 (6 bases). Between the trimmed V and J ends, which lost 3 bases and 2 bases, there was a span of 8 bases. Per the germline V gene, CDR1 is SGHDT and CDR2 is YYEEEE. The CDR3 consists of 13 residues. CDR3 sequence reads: CASSSGQNYGYTF. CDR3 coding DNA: TGTGCCAGCAGCTCAGGACAGAACTATGGCTACACCTTC.

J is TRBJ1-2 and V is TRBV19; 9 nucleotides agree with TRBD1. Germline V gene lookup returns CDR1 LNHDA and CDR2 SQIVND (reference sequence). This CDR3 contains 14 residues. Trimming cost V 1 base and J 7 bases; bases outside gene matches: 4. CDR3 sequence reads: CASSIAGQGGGYTF. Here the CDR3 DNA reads TGTGCCAGTAGTATAGCGGGACAGGGTGGTGGCTACACCTTC.